This TCR beta chain was observed in a study of shared clonotypes between healthy human individuals. Background on the study: CD8 memory received one plate per donor, CD8 naive two, CD4 memory three and CD4 naive three. Overall study results and limits: Tissues were not sampled, only blood, and their repertoires likely differ. A handful of donors showed sharing of about 4.8% of naive CD4 clonotypes.

The method was immunoSEQ multiplex PCR; TCRdb's version includes in-frame clones alone and lacks a portion of them. This table has 2 million to 2.5 million clones, over 90% appearing once. As regards this clone: What it binds is unknown. At the DNA level, this CDR3 is encoded by other sequences in the same sample as well.

The clonotype originates from a man in his late teens or twenties in good health. Some clones in this sample may be carry-over from other donors' samples. Sequencing was done on a sample of naive CD4+ T cells from PBMCs. The subset is: CD45RA+ positively selected.

The CDR3 DNA reads TGTGCCTGGAGTGTAGGGGCCAACTATGGCTACACCTTC. The encoded protein is CAWSVGANYGYTF. This sequence joins TRBV30 and TRBJ1-2; D may be TRBD1 (5 bases). V lost 0 bases, J lost 2 bases, and 7 bases lay in between. This CDR3 has 13 residues. Germline CDR1 is GTSNPN and CDR2 is SVGIG (reference sequence). Full variable domain (missing parts from reference TRBV30 and TRBJ1-2): SQTIHQWPATLVQPVGSPLSLECTVEGTSNPNLYWYRQAAGRGLQLLFYSVGIGQISSEVPQNLSASRPQDRQFILSSKKLLLSDSGFYLCAWSVGANYGYTFGSGTRLTVV.